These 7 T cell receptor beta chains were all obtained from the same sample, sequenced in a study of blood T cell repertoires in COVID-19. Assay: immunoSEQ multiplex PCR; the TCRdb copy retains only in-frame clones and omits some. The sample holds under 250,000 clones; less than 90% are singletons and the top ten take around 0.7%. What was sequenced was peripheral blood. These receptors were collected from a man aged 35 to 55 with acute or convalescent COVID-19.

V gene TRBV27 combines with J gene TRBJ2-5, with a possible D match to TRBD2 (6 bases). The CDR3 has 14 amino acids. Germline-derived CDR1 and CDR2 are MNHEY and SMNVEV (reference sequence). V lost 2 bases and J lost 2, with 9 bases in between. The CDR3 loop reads CASSLLEGQETQYF. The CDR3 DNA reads TGTGCCAGCAGTTTACTGGAGGGACAAGAGACCCAGTACTTC.

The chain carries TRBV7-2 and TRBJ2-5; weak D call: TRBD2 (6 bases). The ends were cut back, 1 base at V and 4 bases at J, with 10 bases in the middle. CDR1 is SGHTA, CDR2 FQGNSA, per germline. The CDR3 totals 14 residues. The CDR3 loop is CASSLVRGPETQYF. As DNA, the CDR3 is TGTGCCAGCAGCTTAGTGCGGGGCCCAGAGACCCAGTACTTC.

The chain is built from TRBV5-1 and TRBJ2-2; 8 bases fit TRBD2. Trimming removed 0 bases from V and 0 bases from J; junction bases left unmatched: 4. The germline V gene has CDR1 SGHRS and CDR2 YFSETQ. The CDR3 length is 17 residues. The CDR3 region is CASSLERGLANTGELFF. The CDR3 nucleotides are TGCGCCAGCAGCTTGGAGCGGGGACTAGCGAACACCGGGGAGCTGTTTTTT.

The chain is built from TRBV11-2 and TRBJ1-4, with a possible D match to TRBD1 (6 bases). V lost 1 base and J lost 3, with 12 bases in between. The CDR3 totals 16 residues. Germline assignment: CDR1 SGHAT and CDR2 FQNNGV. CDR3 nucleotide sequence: TGTGCCAGCAGCTTAGTGGGGGCCGCCTCTAATGAAAAACTGTTTTTT. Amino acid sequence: CASSLVGAASNEKLFF.

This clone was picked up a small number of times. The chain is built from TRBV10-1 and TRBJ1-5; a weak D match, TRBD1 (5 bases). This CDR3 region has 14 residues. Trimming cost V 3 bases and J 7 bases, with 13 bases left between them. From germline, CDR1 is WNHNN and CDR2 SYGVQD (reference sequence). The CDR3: CASSDMGPDQPQHF. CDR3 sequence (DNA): TGCGCCAGCAGTGATATGGGGCCGGACCAGCCCCAGCATTTT.

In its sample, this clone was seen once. CDR3 residues: CASTPVDRGSYEQYF. In nucleotides, the CDR3 is TGTGCCAGCACCCCCGTTGACAGGGGGTCGTACGAGCAGTACTTC. V gene TRBV6-2 or TRBV6-3 combines with J gene TRBJ2-7; 9 bases match TRBD1. The CDR3 has 15 residues. Trimming at V came to 7 bases and at J to 4 bases, leaving 11 bases not matched to a gene. Germline CDR1 is MNHEY and CDR2 is SVGEGT.

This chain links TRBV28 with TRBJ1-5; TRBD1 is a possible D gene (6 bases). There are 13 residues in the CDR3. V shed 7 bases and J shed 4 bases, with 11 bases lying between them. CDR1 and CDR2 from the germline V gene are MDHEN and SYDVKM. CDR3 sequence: CASTGQFNQPQHF. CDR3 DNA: TGTGCCAGCACAGGACAGTTTAATCAGCCCCAGCATTTT.